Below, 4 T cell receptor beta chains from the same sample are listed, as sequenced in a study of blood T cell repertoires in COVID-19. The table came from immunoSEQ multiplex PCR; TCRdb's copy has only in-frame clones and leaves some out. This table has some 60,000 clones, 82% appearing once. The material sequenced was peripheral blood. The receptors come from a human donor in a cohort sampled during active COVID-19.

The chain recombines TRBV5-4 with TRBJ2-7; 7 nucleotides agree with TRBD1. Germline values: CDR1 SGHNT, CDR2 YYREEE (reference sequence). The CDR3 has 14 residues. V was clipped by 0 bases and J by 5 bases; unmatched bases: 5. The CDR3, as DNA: TGTGCCAGCAGCTTGGGACAGGGATTCCACGAGCAGTACTTC. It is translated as CASSLGQGFHEQYF.

CDR3 nucleotides: TGTGCCAGCAGTTTAGTCAGGAACTATGGCTACACCTTC. This gives the protein CASSLVRNYGYTF. This rearrangement joins TRBV12-3 or TRBV12-4 to TRBJ1-2; D remains unclear. With 1 base removed from V and 2 bases from J, the gap between germline ends came to 5 bases. CDR3 size: 13 residues.

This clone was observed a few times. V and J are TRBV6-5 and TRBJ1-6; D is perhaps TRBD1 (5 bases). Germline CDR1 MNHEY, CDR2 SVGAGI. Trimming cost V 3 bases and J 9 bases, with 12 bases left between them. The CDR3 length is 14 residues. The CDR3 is CASSYSGGSSPLHF. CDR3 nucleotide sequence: TGTGCCAGCAGTTATTCGGGGGGAAGTTCACCCCTCCACTTT.

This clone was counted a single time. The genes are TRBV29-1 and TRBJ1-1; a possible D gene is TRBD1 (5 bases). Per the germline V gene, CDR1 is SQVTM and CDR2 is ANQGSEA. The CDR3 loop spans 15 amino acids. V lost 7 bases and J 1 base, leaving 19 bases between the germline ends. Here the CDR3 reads CSAAREAGPNTEAFF. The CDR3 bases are TGCAGCGCCGCGAGGGAGGCAGGGCCGAACACTGAAGCTTTCTTT.